This T cell receptor (beta chain) appears in the sequencing data of a study of post-analysis software for immune sequencing data. General study findings and limits: TRBV5-6, TRBV5-1 and TRBV20-1 belonged to a set of a handful of TRBV segments that were more frequent in patients than controls. F-measure co-clustering was strong for batch-matched samples. Controls' normalized Chao1 diversity significantly exceeded that of multiple sclerosis patients.

CDR1 is MGHRA, CDR2 YSYEKL, per germline. V shed 0 bases and J shed 4 bases, with 16 bases lying between them. The CDR3 consists of 18 residues. This clonotype was seen only a few times. Its cognate antigen is unknown. cDNA libraries of TCR beta carried unique molecular identifiers. TCRdb analysed the PCR reads with MiXCR anew, one entry per CDR3 protein. The table shows almost 700,000 distinct CDR3 sequences, with around 60% occurring only once. V is TRBV4-1 and J is TRBJ2-6; D is perhaps TRBD2 (7 bases). The sequence derives from a girl aged 2-10 years with multiple sclerosis. Sequenced material: blood. The CDR3 protein is CASSQDPGGPGGANVLTF. The CDR3 DNA sequence: TGCGCCAGCAGCCAAGATCCGGGGGGCCCGGGCGGGGCCAACGTCCTGACTTTC.